This TCR beta chain was captured in a study of human T cells and chemical hapten exposure. At the level of the study: Per-sample TCR yield variability stemmed mainly from small pooled library volume differences.

Trimming left V 0 bases short and J 5 bases short, with 11 bases between. CDR1 is SGHRS and CDR2 is YFSETQ in the germline V gene. The CDR3 spans 14 residues. One entry per CDR3 protein, called by TCRdb with MiXCR from the RACE reads. The sample has approximately 77,000 distinct CDR3 sequences; 7.5% to 9% are singletons. In this sample, this clonotype turned up a few times. Time point meaning: patch test 1, 2 weeks after DPC sensitization. Documented treatment: therapeutic diphenylcyclopropenone sensitization with weekly scalp DPC. The chain combines TRBV5-1 with TRBJ2-5, with D hard to call. This receptor was identified in a woman aged 30 to 39 with alopecia areata. Some clones in this sample may be carry-over from other donors' samples. Material: whole blood, obtained in connection with sensitization to the hapten diphenylcyclopropenone (DPC). The CDR3 sequence: CASSLGPLLETQYF. DNA of the CDR3: TGCGCCAGCAGCTTGGGTCCCCTCCTGGAGACCCAGTACTTC.